The present entry profiles one T cell receptor beta chain with its context. Its antigen is unknown. This sample is drawn from a study of CD8 T cells in ankylosing spondylitis. The study, taken as a whole, reports: Prior literature has documented some motif variants in synovial fluid and blood from reactive arthritis. In ankylosing spondylitis blood, a motif of roughly eight highly homologous TCR beta variants appeared characteristic. Disease-linked clones bore a CD8+ phenotype, appearing relatively rarely in peripheral blood. Within matched ankylosing spondylitis synovial fluid, disease-linked clones were reportedly significantly enriched.

Per germline, CDR1 LGHNA and CDR2 YSLEER. CDR3 size: 15 residues. The J segment lost 3 bases and the V segment lost 3 bases, leaving 6 bases of the junction unmatched. Researchers built TCR beta libraries using quantitative 5'-RACE with molecular barcodes. TCRdb recomputed calls from the 5' RACE reads with MiXCR, one row per CDR3 protein. The data show fewer than 400,000 distinct CDR3 sequences, about 22% seen once. Material for sequencing was blood, either unsorted or a sorted T cell fraction (not recorded which). This TCR was sampled from a male donor with ankylosing spondylitis. The chain recombines TRBV4-3 with TRBJ2-3, with TRBD1 matching over 7 bases. CDR3 sequence (DNA): TGCGCCAGCAGCCAGGACAGGACGAGGACAGATACGCAGTATTTT. It codes for CASSQDRTRTDTQYF.